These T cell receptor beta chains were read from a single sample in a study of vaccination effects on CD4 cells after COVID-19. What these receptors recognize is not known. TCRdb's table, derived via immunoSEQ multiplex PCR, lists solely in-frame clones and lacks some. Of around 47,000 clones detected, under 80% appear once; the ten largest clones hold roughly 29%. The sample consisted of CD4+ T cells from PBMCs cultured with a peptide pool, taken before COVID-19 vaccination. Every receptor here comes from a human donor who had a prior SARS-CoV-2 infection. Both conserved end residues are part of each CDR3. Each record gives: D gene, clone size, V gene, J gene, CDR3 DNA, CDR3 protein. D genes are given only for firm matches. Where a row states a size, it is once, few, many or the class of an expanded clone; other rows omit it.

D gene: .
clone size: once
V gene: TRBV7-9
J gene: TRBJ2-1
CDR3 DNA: TGTGCCAGCAACCCGTTATTCGACAGAACCTACAATGAGCAGTTCTTC
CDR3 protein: CASNPLFDRTYNEQFF

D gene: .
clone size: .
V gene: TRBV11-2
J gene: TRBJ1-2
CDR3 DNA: TGTGCCAGCAGCTCCCTATCGAGGACTAGGCCCCCGAACTATGGCTACACCTTC
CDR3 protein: CASSSLSRTRPPNYGYTF

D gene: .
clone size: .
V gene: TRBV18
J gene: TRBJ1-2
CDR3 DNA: TGTGCCAGCTCACTTGGGACATGGACCGGCACTATAAGCTATGGCTACACCTTC
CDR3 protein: CASSLGTWTGTISYGYTF

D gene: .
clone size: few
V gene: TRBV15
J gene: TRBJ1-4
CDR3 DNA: TGTGCCACCAGCAGAGGAGGCAGAGAGAATGAAAAACTGTTTTTT
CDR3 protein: CATSRGGRENEKLFF

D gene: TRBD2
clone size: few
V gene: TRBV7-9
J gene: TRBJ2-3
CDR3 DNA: TGTGCCAGCAGCTTGGGACTAGCGGGGACAAATACGCAGTATTTT
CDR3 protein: CASSLGLAGTNTQYF

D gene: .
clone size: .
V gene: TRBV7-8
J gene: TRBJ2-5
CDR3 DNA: TGTGCCAGCAGCTTAATAACTCAGGGAGAGACCCAGTACTTC
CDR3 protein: CASSLITQGETQYF

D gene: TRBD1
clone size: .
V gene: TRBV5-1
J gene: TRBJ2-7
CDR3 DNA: TGCGCCAGCACAACCGGGACAGGCTACGAGCAGTACTTC
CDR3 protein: CASTTGTGYEQYF

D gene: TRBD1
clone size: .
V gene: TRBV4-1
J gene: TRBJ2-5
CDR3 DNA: TGCGCCAGCAGCCAAGACGACAGGGAAACCCAAGAGACCCAGTACTTC
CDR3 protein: CASSQDDRETQETQYF

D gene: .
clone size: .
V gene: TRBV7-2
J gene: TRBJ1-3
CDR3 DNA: TGTGCCAGCAGTTCGGACAGTTCATCCCCATACACCATATATTTT
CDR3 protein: CASSSDSSSPYTIYF

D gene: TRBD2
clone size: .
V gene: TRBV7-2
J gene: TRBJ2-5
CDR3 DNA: TGTGCCAGCAGCTCTAGCGGGAGTGGGACCCAGTACTTC
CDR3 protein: CASSSSGSGTQYF

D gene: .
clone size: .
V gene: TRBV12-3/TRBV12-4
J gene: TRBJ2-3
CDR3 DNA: TGTGCCAGCAGTTTAGAGACAAGGGGAGCGCAGTATTTT
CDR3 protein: CASSLETRGAQYF

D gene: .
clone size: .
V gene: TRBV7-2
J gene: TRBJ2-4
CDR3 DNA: TGTGCCAGCAGCAACGAGGGCGGTCGGAGCGCTCCTGTTCAGTACTTC
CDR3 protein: CASSNEGGRSAPVQYF

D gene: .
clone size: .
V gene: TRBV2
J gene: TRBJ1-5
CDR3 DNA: TGTGCCAGCAGTGAATTCGTCAGCAATCAGCCCCAGCATTTT
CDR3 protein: CASSEFVSNQPQHF

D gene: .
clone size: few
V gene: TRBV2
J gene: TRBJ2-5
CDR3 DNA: TGTGCCACCCAGTCTCCGGGGGAGACCCAGTACTTC
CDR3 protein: CATQSPGETQYF

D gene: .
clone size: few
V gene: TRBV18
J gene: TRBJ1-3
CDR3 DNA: TGTGCCAGCTCACCACTTGCTCGATTTGGAAACACCATATATTTT
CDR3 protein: CASSPLARFGNTIYF

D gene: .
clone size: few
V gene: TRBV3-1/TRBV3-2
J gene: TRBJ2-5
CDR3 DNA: TGTGCCAGCAGCCAAGGACGTTGGACCCAGTACTTC
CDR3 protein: CASSQGRWTQYF

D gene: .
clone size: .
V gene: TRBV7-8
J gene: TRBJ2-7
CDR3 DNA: TGTGCCAGCAGCTTAAGATGGGGGACTGGGTACGAGCAGTACTTC
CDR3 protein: CASSLRWGTGYEQYF

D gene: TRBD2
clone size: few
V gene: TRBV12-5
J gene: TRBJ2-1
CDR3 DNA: TGTGCTAGTGGTTTGGTGGGAGGGTTGGCCCCGTTCTTC
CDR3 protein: CASGLVGGLAPFF

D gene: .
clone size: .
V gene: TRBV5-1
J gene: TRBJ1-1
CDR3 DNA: TGCGCCAGCAGCTTGGAGGGGGGGGCGCGAACTGAAGCTTTCTTT
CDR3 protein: CASSLEGGARTEAFF

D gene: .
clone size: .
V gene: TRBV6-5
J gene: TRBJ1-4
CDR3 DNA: TGTGCCAGCAGGTTAGGGGGGTATGAGGAAAAACTGTTTTTT
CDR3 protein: CASRLGGYEEKLFF

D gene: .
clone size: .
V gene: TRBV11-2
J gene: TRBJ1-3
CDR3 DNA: TGTGCCAGCAGCTTAGATTTTGGTCGGGCAATCTCTGGAAACACCATATATTTT
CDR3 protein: CASSLDFGRAISGNTIYF

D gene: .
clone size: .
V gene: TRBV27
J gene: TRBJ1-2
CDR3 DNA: TGTGCCAGCAGCCCAGGCTTGACCTATGGCTACACCTTC
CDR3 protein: CASSPGLTYGYTF

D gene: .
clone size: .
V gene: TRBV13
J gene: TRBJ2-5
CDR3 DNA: TGTGCCAGCAGCCCAGGCTGGGGAAGTGGTGGCCAAGAGACCCAGTACTTC
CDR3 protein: CASSPGWGSGGQETQYF

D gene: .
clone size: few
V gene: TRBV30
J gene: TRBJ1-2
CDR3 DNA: TGTGCCTGGAGCAGGGTGGGCGAACCTAACTATGGCTACACCTTC
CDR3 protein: CAWSRVGEPNYGYTF

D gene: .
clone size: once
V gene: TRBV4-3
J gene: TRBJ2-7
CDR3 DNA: TGCGCCAGCAGCCAAGATAGGCAGGGATTCTCCTACGAGCAGTACTTC
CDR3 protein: CASSQDRQGFSYEQYF

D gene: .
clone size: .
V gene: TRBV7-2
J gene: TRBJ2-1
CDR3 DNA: TGTGCCAGCAGCTTAGTACGGCGTTATGAGCAGTTCTTC
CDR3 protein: CASSLVRRYEQFF

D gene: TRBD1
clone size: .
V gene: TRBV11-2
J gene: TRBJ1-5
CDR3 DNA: TGTGCCAGCAGCTTATCGGGGACAGGGGCAGGGCCCCAGCATTTT
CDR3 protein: CASSLSGTGAGPQHF

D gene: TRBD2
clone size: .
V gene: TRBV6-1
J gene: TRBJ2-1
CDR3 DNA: TGTGCCAGCAGTGCAAGAGGACTAGCGGGGGGAGAGCGTGAGCAGTTCTTC
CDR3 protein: CASSARGLAGGEREQFF